These 28 T cell receptor beta chains share one sample of origin, sequenced in a study of blood T cells in healthy people across ages. Then a second PCR, running roughly 7 to 11 cycles, was carried out with a sample-barcoded 5' primer and a J-beta primer mix. Each CDR3 protein gets one entry after TCRdb re-called the 5' RACE reads with MiXCR. The sample holds about 1,500,000 distinct CDR3 sequences, over 25% seen once. The specimen was blood. The receptors come from a woman aged 25 to 39 in good health.

J is TRBJ2-3 and V is TRBV28, with 7 bases that match TRBD1. The CDR3 totals 15 residues. V lost 8 bases and J lost 3; bases outside the gene matches: 11. CDR1 and CDR2 (germline): MDHEN, SYDVKM. The CDR3 bases are TGTGCCAGCCTCCCGGTAGAGGGGGCAACAGATACGCAGTATTTT. It translates to CASLPVEGATDTQYF.

This chain joins TRBV27 and TRBJ1-1; possible D gene TRBD1, 6 bases. The germline V and J ends were trimmed by 1 base and 8 bases, with 14 bases remaining between them. CDR3 length equals 14 residues. CDR1 MNHEY and CDR2 SMNVEV come from the germline V gene (reference sequence). The DNA for the CDR3 is TGTGCCAGCAGTTTATGGATGGGGGGCAAGGAAGCTTTCTTT. It translates to CASSLWMGGKEAFF.

Turning to this clonotype: This may be a read error: a much more frequent sequence differs by one nucleotide. The V call is TRBV20-1, the J call TRBJ2-1; TRBD2 matches at 14 bases. CDR1 and CDR2 (germline): DFQATT, SNEGSKA (reference sequence). The CDR3 is made up of 16 amino acids. The CDR3 nucleotides read TGCAGAGCTACAAGACTAGCGGGAGGGCCCTACAATGAGCAGTTCTTC. It translates to CRATRLAGGPYNEQFF.

This clonotype was observed a few times. This sequence joins TRBV28 and TRBJ2-5, with TRBD1 as a possible D gene (5 bases). Trimming removed 5 bases from V and 5 bases from J, with 18 bases in between. Per the germline V gene, CDR1 is MDHEN and CDR2 is SYDVKM. CDR3 length: 15 residues. This CDR3 reads CASSPQGKVLETQYF. DNA for the CDR3: TGTGCCAGCAGTCCCCAGGGAAAGGTTCTTGAGACCCAGTACTTC. Drawing the rest from reference TRBV28 and TRBJ2-5, the complete variable domain is DVKVTQSSRYLVKRTGEKVFLECVQDMDHENMFWYRQDPGLGLRLIYFSYDVKMKEKGDIPEGYSVSREKKERFSLILESASTNQTSMYLCASSPQGKVLETQYFGPGTRLLVL.

This clonotype was observed a few times. This sequence joins TRBV20-1 and TRBJ1-2; D is unresolved. The germline V gene has CDR1 DFQATT and CDR2 SNEGSKA (reference sequence). This CDR3 is 13 amino acids long. The V end lost 5 bases, the J end lost 5 bases, and 15 bases lay between the germline ends. CDR3 nucleotide sequence: TGCAGTGCTTTGGCGTGGGGTCTATATGGCTACACCTTC. Its protein product is CSALAWGLYGYTF.

This clonotype was seen ten or more times. The chain couples TRBV20-1 to TRBJ2-4, with D hard to call. Germline-derived CDR1 and CDR2 are DFQATT and SNEGSKA (reference sequence). V gave up 0 bases and J gave up 0 bases, with 12 bases separating them. The CDR3 is 16 residues long. The CDR3 loop is CSARDESSLAKNIQYF. In DNA, the CDR3 is TGCAGTGCTAGAGATGAGTCAAGTCTAGCCAAAAACATTCAGTACTTC.

This clonotype turned up a few times. The chain couples TRBV12-3 or TRBV12-4 to TRBJ1-5; TRBD1 agrees at 7 bases. CDR3 length: 13 amino acids. Losses at the gene ends were 10 bases for V and 6 bases for J; bases not matched to a gene: 9. The CDR3 reads CATQGTAIQPQHF. In DNA form, the CDR3 reads TGTGCCACACAGGGGACGGCAATTCAGCCCCAGCATTTT.

The sample holds a few counts of this clonotype. The chain uses TRBV30 and TRBJ2-7, with 7 bases matching TRBD1. Per the germline V gene, CDR1 is GTSNPN and CDR2 is SVGIG (reference sequence). The trim removed 5 bases at V and 4 bases at J, leaving 5 bases unmatched. The CDR3 totals 12 residues. The CDR3 reads CAWDQQGYEQYF. CDR3 nucleotides: TGTGCCTGGGACCAACAGGGGTACGAGCAGTACTTC. Using reference TRBV30 and TRBJ2-7 for the parts outside the CDR3, the full variable domain is SQTIHQWPATLVQPVGSPLSLECTVEGTSNPNLYWYRQAAGRGLQLLFYSVGIGQISSEVPQNLSASRPQDRQFILSSKKLLLSDSGFYLCAWDQQGYEQYFGPGTRLTVT.

This clonotype was seen more than once but under ten times. This chain links TRBV5-1 with TRBJ2-5; D is unclear. Germline V gene data show CDR1 as SGHRS and CDR2 as YFSETQ. The CDR3 sequence is 15 residues long. V lost 3 bases and J 5 bases, leaving 17 bases between the germline ends. As DNA, the CDR3 is TGCGCCAGCAGCTCTCTTACTGGCGGAAGGGAGACCCAGTACTTC. Translating gives CASSSLTGGRETQYF.

This clonotype was observed a few times. The CDR3 DNA sequence: TGCAGTGCTAAAACAGGGACGAAGGAGCAGTACTTC. Translated: CSAKTGTKEQYF. The chain links TRBV20-1 to TRBJ2-5; TRBD1 might be the D (6 bases). CDR3 length: 12 residues. Trimming left V 4 bases short and J 11 bases short, with 17 bases between. Germline CDR1 and CDR2: DFQATT and SNEGSKA (reference sequence).

A note on this clonotype: A much larger clone is a single base away; this may be a read error. The chain recombines TRBV20-1 with TRBJ2-7, with a possible D match to TRBD2 (5 bases). V lost 2 bases, J lost 3 bases, and 14 bases lay in between. This CDR3 spans 14 amino acids. The germline gives CDR1 DFQATT, CDR2 SNEGSKA (reference sequence). The CDR3: CSARSQRGNYEQYF. Written as DNA, the CDR3 is TGCAGTGCTAGAAGTCAACGGGGAAACTACGAGCAGTACTTC.

This clonotype was seen at least ten times. The chain carries TRBV29-1 and TRBJ2-7; D may match TRBD1 or TRBD2 (5 bases each). The germline V gene encodes CDR1 SQVTM and CDR2 ANQGSEA. The CDR3 totals 12 residues. V was pared by 7 bases and J by 6 bases, with 16 bases between. CDR3 loop: CSAERGGAEQYF. The CDR3 bases are TGCAGCGCCGAACGGGGTGGGGCCGAGCAGTACTTC.

This clonotype was seen once. The chain has TRBV4-1 and TRBJ2-7, with no clear D. Germline lookup yields CDR1 MGHRA and CDR2 YSYEKL. Trimming stripped 3 bases from V and 7 bases from J, with 13 bases between. This CDR3 comprises 13 residues. The CDR3 loop reads CASSHVLVSEQYF. DNA of the CDR3: TGCGCCAGCAGCCACGTTCTCGTGAGTGAGCAGTACTTC.

This clonotype was found many times. This chain links TRBV5-5 with TRBJ2-7, with TRBD1 as a possible D gene (5 bases). The CDR3 length is 12 residues. V lost 5 bases and J 4 bases, leaving 10 bases between the germline ends. Germline V gives CDR1 SGHKS, CDR2 YYEKEE (reference sequence). CDR3 residues: CASRRQGYEQYF. In DNA, the CDR3 is TGTGCCAGCAGACGTCAGGGATACGAGCAGTACTTC.

The gene calls are TRBV7-2 and TRBJ2-1; 7 bases line up with TRBD2. Germline V CDR1 and CDR2: SGHTA, FQGNSA. This CDR3 is built from 16 residues. The J segment lost 0 bases and the V segment lost 7 bases, leaving 9 bases of the junction unmatched. In DNA form, the CDR3 reads TGTGCCAGCAACCTTGGGGGGGGAAGCTCCTACAATGAGCAGTTCTTC. Its translation: CASNLGGGSSYNEQFF.

The chain combines TRBV12-3 or TRBV12-4 with TRBJ2-7, with no clear D. V lost 3 bases, J lost 4 bases, and 7 bases lay in between. The CDR3 sequence is 12 residues long. The CDR3 protein is CASSLFEYEQYF. In DNA form, the CDR3 reads TGTGCCAGCAGTTTGTTTGAATACGAGCAGTACTTC.

The chain carries TRBV2 and TRBJ1-1; no definite D call. Trimming left V 8 bases short and J 3 bases short, with 16 bases between. The CDR3 loop spans 14 amino acids. Germline lookup yields CDR1 SNHLY and CDR2 FYNNEI. The CDR3 DNA sequence: TGTGCCAGCCTTACGGGTTGGCTGGACACTGAAGCTTTCTTT. Translation: CASLTGWLDTEAFF.

This clonotype has a handful of counts. The chain employs TRBV6-5 and TRBJ2-5, with D possibly being TRBD2 (5 bases). Trimming cost V 10 bases and J 4 bases, with 25 bases left between them. The CDR3 runs to 16 residues. Germline lookup yields CDR1 MNHEY and CDR2 SVGAGI. This CDR3 is CATSGNLGQFGETQYF. The CDR3, as DNA: TGTGCCACCTCGGGGAACTTAGGTCAGTTCGGAGAGACCCAGTACTTC.

This clonotype showed up just a few times. The chain links TRBV6-2 or TRBV6-3 to TRBJ2-3; a weak D match, TRBD2 (5 bases). Trimming pared 6 bases from V and 5 bases from J, leaving 15 bases between. The germline V gene has CDR1 MNHEY and CDR2 SVGEGT. This CDR3 has 14 residues. The CDR3 DNA is TGTGCCAGCAGAGACGTCGGACTGGGAGATACGCAGTATTTT. It translates to CASRDVGLGDTQYF.

A remark on this clonotype: Since a much larger clone is just one base distant, this may be a read error. The CDR3 reads CAGASGDQETQYF. In DNA, the CDR3 is TGTGCCGGCGCCTCCGGGGACCAAGAGACCCAGTACTTC. The chain combines TRBV12-3 or TRBV12-4 with TRBJ2-5, with D possibly TRBD2 on 5 matching bases. Trimming shortened V by 11 bases and J by 0 bases, and 13 bases separated the two germline ends. This CDR3 contains 13 residues.

This clonotype has more than one count but fewer than ten. J is TRBJ2-3 and V is TRBV2; tentatively, D is TRBD1 (5 bases). Germline CDR1 SNHLY, CDR2 FYNNEI. V lost 3 bases, J lost 0 bases, and 7 bases lay in between. The CDR3 length is 14 residues. CDR3 region: CASSETASTDTQYF. CDR3 nucleotides: TGTGCCAGCAGTGAGACAGCTAGCACAGATACGCAGTATTTT. Variable domain in full (rest from reference TRBV2 and TRBJ2-3): EPEVTQTPSHQVTQMGQEVILRCVPISNHLYFYWYRQILGQKVEFLVSFYNNEISEKSEIFDDQFSVERPDGSNFTLKIRSTKLEDSAMYFCASSETASTDTQYFGPGTRLTVL.

In this sample, this clonotype turned up a few times. V gene TRBV15 combines with J gene TRBJ1-6, with D unresolved. Germline V gene sequence: CDR1 LNHNV, CDR2 YYDKDF (reference sequence). This CDR3 spans 14 amino acids. V was trimmed by 0 bases and J by 8 bases, leaving 8 bases between them. CDR3 nucleotides: TGTGCCACCAGCAGAGACTCGGGTCATTCACCCCTCCACTTT. Amino acid sequence: CATSRDSGHSPLHF.

This rearrangement joins TRBV10-2 to TRBJ2-5; TRBD2 matches at 8 bases. This CDR3 region has 14 residues. Per germline, CDR1 WSHSY and CDR2 SAAADI. V was clipped by 8 bases and J by 5 bases; unmatched bases: 10. DNA of the CDR3: TGCGCCAGCCGGCGAGCGGGAGACGGGGAGACCCAGTACTTC. This encodes CASRRAGDGETQYF.

This clonotype appeared a few times. The rearrangement joins TRBV18 to TRBJ2-7; the D gene could be TRBD1 or TRBD2 (5 bases each). The germline gives CDR1 KGHSH, CDR2 LQKENI. The CDR3 is 15 residues long. Trimming removed 3 bases at V and 2 bases at J, with 14 bases between. The CDR3 nucleotides read TGTGCCAGCTCACCCCTTCGGGACCCAGCCTACGAGCAGTACTTC. This encodes CASSPLRDPAYEQYF.

The V call is TRBV20-1, the J call TRBJ2-1; 8 bases agree with TRBD1. This CDR3 region has 14 residues. The J segment lost 7 bases and the V segment lost 5 bases, leaving 10 bases of the junction unmatched. CDR1 is DFQATT and CDR2 is SNEGSKA in the germline V gene (reference sequence). As DNA, the CDR3 is TGCAGTGCTGGTTGGACAGGGAGGAGGAATGAGCAGTTCTTC. Its translation is CSAGWTGRRNEQFF.

This clonotype was observed a handful of times. This sequence joins TRBV5-5 and TRBJ2-1, with D possibly matching TRBD1 (5 bases). Deletions cut 0 bases from V and 5 bases from J, with 15 bases between. Germline V CDR1 and CDR2: SGHKS, YYEKEE (reference sequence). The length of the CDR3 is 16 residues. This chain's CDR3 is CASSLDRILGDNEQFF. CDR3 coding DNA: TGTGCCAGCAGCTTGGACAGGATCCTTGGGGACAATGAGCAGTTCTTC.

The table lists this clonotype with many counts. The CDR3 reads CSARKGTTTDTQYF. In nucleotides, the CDR3 is TGCAGCGCCCGCAAGGGTACAACCACAGATACGCAGTATTTT. The V call is TRBV29-1, the J call TRBJ2-3; D is uncertain. In germline, CDR1 is SQVTM, CDR2 ANQGSEA. Trimming shortened V by 7 bases and J by 2 bases, and 16 bases separated the two germline ends. The CDR3 runs 14 residues.

The chain joins TRBV12-3 or TRBV12-4 to TRBJ1-2, with 7 bases lining up with TRBD1. V lost 6 bases, J lost 8 bases, and 12 bases stayed unmatched. CDR3 length equals 14 residues. The CDR3 is CASRSNSNRGGYTF. CDR3 coding DNA: TGTGCCAGCAGATCCAACTCAAACAGGGGCGGCTACACCTTC.